This passage covers 32 T cell receptor beta chains from one sample sequenced in a study of T cell changes during pregnancy in multiple sclerosis. TCRdb's table, derived via immunoSEQ multiplex PCR, lists solely in-frame clones and lacks some. Of about 80,000 clones in the sample, about 92% were seen once. The sequencing here drew on peripheral blood, taken before pregnancy. Source of these receptors: a female donor with multiple sclerosis, enrolled in a pregnancy study.

The CDR3, as DNA: TGTGCCTGGAGTGTAAGAGGCCACCCGAACACTGAAGCTTTCTTT. Protein: CAWSVRGHPNTEAFF. The chain uses TRBV30 and TRBJ1-1, with D unclear. The CDR3 contains 15 residues. Between the trimmed V and J ends, which lost 0 bases and 1 base, there was a span of 12 bases. Germline lookup yields CDR1 GTSNPN and CDR2 SVGIG (reference sequence).

This rearrangement joins TRBV4-1 to TRBJ2-1, with a tentative D call TRBD1 (7 bases). CDR1 is MGHRA and CDR2 is YSYEKL in the germline V gene. Between the trimmed V and J ends, which lost 3 bases and 4 bases, there was a span of 16 bases. This CDR3 contains 16 residues. This CDR3 is CASSHGGQRRYNEQFF. In DNA form, the CDR3 reads TGCGCCAGCAGCCACGGGGGACAGCGACGATACAATGAGCAGTTCTTC.

The CDR3 DNA sequence: TGTGCCAGCAGCGTAGGTGGGAGCACTGAAGCTTTCTTT. The encoded protein is CASSVGGSTEAFF. This chain links TRBV9 with TRBJ1-1; no reliable D call. The CDR3 is 13 amino acids. Trimming pared 0 bases from V and 4 bases from J, leaving 7 bases between. Per germline, CDR1 SGDLS and CDR2 YYNGEE.

The V call is TRBV11-2, the J call TRBJ2-1, with D possibly being TRBD1 (5 bases). The length of the CDR3 is 15 residues. V was pared by 2 bases and J by 5 bases, with 13 bases between. Germline CDR1 reads SGHAT; CDR2 reads FQNNGV. The CDR3 nucleotides read TGTGCCAGCAGCTTAACCCTGGGGCCGGACAATGAGCAGTTCTTC. Its translation: CASSLTLGPDNEQFF.

The chain has TRBV10-3 and TRBJ2-1; D gene ambiguous. The CDR3 is made up of 14 amino acids. The germline V gene encodes CDR1 ENHRY and CDR2 SYGVKD. Trimming left V 5 bases short and J 6 bases short, with 14 bases between. CDR3 bases: TGTGCCATCAGTTCTCCCGGGTCGGGCAATGAGCAGTTCTTC. Translation: CAISSPGSGNEQFF.

The chain carries TRBV9 and TRBJ2-7, with D possibly TRBD1 on 5 matching bases. V dropped 0 bases and J dropped 4 bases, with 11 bases sitting between them. In germline, CDR1 is SGDLS, CDR2 YYNGEE. The CDR3 has 14 amino acids. This CDR3 reads CASSVDPKGYEQYF. CDR3 sequence (DNA): TGTGCCAGCAGCGTAGATCCTAAGGGGTACGAGCAGTACTTC. Variable domain in full (rest from reference TRBV9 and TRBJ2-7): DSGVTQTPKHLITATGQRVTLRCSPRSGDLSVYWYQQSLDQGLQFLIQYYNGEERAKGNILERFSAQQFPDLHSELNLSSLELGDSALYFCASSVDPKGYEQYFGPGTRLTVT.

The gene calls are TRBV29-1 and TRBJ2-1; tentatively, D is TRBD1 (7 bases). Per germline, CDR1 SQVTM and CDR2 ANQGSEA. With 7 bases removed from V and 8 bases from J, the gap between germline ends came to 18 bases. The CDR3 extends over 13 amino acids. The CDR3 bases are TGCAGCGGATCTAGCGCACAGGGGTATGAGCAGTTCTTC. It encodes CSGSSAQGYEQFF.

J is TRBJ2-3 and V is TRBV7-6, with TRBD2 identical over 9 bases. Trimming at V came to 0 bases and at J to 0 bases, leaving 10 bases not matched to a gene. The CDR3 spans 19 residues. Germline lookup yields CDR1 SGHVS and CDR2 FNYEAQ. DNA for the CDR3: TGTGCCAGCAGCTTAGCTAGCGGGAGTAGTATGGCTAGCACAGATACGCAGTATTTT. This translates into CASSLASGSSMASTDTQYF.

The chain has TRBV19 and TRBJ2-1; 8 bases are shared with TRBD2. V lost 5 bases to trimming and J lost 3 bases; unmatched junction nucleotides: 6. Germline V gene sequence: CDR1 LNHDA, CDR2 SQIVND (reference sequence). The CDR3 consists of 15 residues. The CDR3 DNA reads as TGTGCCAGTAGTCCGCCGGGACTAGGCTACAATGAGCAGTTCTTC. Translating it yields CASSPPGLGYNEQFF.

This CDR3 is CASSESGTAVYEQYF. Written as DNA, the CDR3 is TGTGCCAGCAGTGAATCCGGGACAGCCGTTTACGAGCAGTACTTC. The chain couples TRBV6-1 to TRBJ2-7; 7 bases agree with TRBD1. The CDR3 spans 15 residues. The junction had 8 bases not matched to a gene; V was cut back by 2 bases and J by 4 bases. CDR1 is MNHNS, CDR2 SASEGT, per germline.

The chain couples TRBV6-6 to TRBJ1-1; 7 bases agree with TRBD1. The CDR3 has 15 residues. Germline V gene sequence: CDR1 MNHNY, CDR2 SVGAGI (reference sequence). Trimming removed 0 bases from V and 6 bases from J; junction bases left unmatched: 7. As DNA, the CDR3 is TGTGCCAGCAGTTACTCGTCCCCCGGGACAGCTGAAGCTTTCTTT. As protein: CASSYSSPGTAEAFF.

This chain connects TRBV6-6 to TRBJ2-7; D is uncertain. Germline assignment: CDR1 MNHNY and CDR2 SVGAGI (reference sequence). Trimming pared 6 bases from V and 0 bases from J, leaving 6 bases between. There are 12 residues in the CDR3. The CDR3 protein is CASSQASYEQYF. The CDR3 nucleotides are TGTGCCAGCAGCCAGGCCTCCTACGAGCAGTACTTC.

The chain joins TRBV6-1 to TRBJ1-2; the D gene is possibly TRBD1 (6 bases). The ends were cut back, 1 base at V and 6 bases at J, with 9 bases in the middle. CDR3 size: 13 residues. Looked up from germline, CDR1 is MNHNS and CDR2 is SASEGT. The CDR3 DNA follows: TGTGCCAGCAGTGAAGACAGGGTCGATGGCTACACCTTC. This encodes CASSEDRVDGYTF.

This chain connects TRBV9 to TRBJ2-1; D possibly corresponds to TRBD2 (5 bases). The CDR3 has 13 residues. Germline V gene lookup returns CDR1 SGDLS and CDR2 YYNGEE. With 0 bases removed from V and 9 bases from J, the gap between germline ends came to 10 bases. The CDR3 sequence: CASSVVGAAEQFF. The CDR3 region has the DNA TGTGCCAGCAGCGTAGTGGGAGCAGCTGAGCAGTTCTTC.

This CDR3 reads CASTRTGTGSYEQYF. The CDR3 DNA reads TGTGCCAGCACGCGAACCGGGACAGGCTCCTACGAGCAGTACTTC. The chain recombines TRBV18 with TRBJ2-7; 8 bases line up with TRBD1. CDR1 and CDR2 from the germline V gene are KGHSH and LQKENI. With V trimmed by 8 bases and J by 0 bases, 9 bases remained unmatched. This CDR3 is 15 amino acids long.

This chain joins TRBV4-2 and TRBJ2-4, with D possibly TRBD1 on 6 matching bases. Trimming removed 6 bases from V and 7 bases from J, with 16 bases in between. The germline CDR1 and CDR2 sequences are LGHNA and YNFKEQ. The CDR3 loop spans 14 amino acids. This CDR3 reads CASRESSQGNIQYF. DNA of the CDR3: TGTGCCAGCAGGGAGAGTAGCCAGGGGAACATTCAGTACTTC.

This clone has only one observation. The rearrangement joins TRBV28 to TRBJ2-7; 15 bases line up with TRBD2. The J segment lost 3 bases and the V segment lost 3 bases, leaving 0 bases of the junction unmatched. CDR3 length equals 15 residues. The germline V gene encodes CDR1 MDHEN and CDR2 SYDVKM. The DNA for the CDR3 is TGTGCCAGCAGTTTGGGACTAGCGGGAGGCTACGAGCAGTACTTC. Translated: CASSLGLAGGYEQYF.

This clone is a singleton in its sample. The chain has TRBV19 and TRBJ2-7, with D tentatively TRBD2 (5 bases). The CDR3 loop spans 13 amino acids. Germline CDR1 is LNHDA and CDR2 is SQIVND (reference sequence). V was shortened by 1 base and J by 7 bases, with 11 bases between the two germline ends. CDR3 sequence: CASSIGRSYEQYF. CDR3 DNA: TGTGCCAGTAGTATAGGGAGGAGTTATGAGCAGTACTTC.

The rearrangement links TRBV27 to TRBJ2-1; TRBD2 agrees at 9 bases. Looked up from germline, CDR1 is MNHEY and CDR2 is SMNVEV (reference sequence). V was pared by 2 bases and J by 8 bases, with 7 bases of the junction left unmatched. CDR3 length equals 15 residues. The CDR3 reads CASSLRAGGVYEQFF. In DNA form, the CDR3 reads TGTGCCAGCAGTTTAAGAGCGGGAGGTGTATATGAGCAGTTCTTC.

This clone was seen a single time. The rearrangement joins TRBV19 to TRBJ2-1; 7 bases line up with TRBD2. Germline V gene lookup returns CDR1 LNHDA and CDR2 SQIVND (reference sequence). After removal of 5 bases from V and 5 bases from J, the junction contained 9 bases not matched to a gene. The CDR3 is 15 residues long. This chain's CDR3 is CASSPAGTTNNEQFF. As DNA, the CDR3 is TGTGCCAGTAGTCCCGCCGGGACTACAAACAATGAGCAGTTCTTC.

The CDR3 DNA is TGTGCCAGCAGTCCGGGACTTGAAGAGACCCAGTACTTC. It translates to CASSPGLEETQYF. V usage is TRBV27 and J usage is TRBJ2-5; D is perhaps TRBD2 (6 bases). Trimming removed 5 bases at V and 3 bases at J, with 10 bases between. The CDR3 totals 13 residues. CDR1 and CDR2 (germline): MNHEY, SMNVEV (reference sequence).

The chain recombines TRBV2 with TRBJ2-1; TRBD2 agrees at 7 bases. The CDR3 consists of 15 residues. Per the germline V gene, CDR1 is SNHLY and CDR2 is FYNNEI. The junction had 18 bases not matched to a gene; V was cut back by 10 bases and J by 9 bases. DNA for the CDR3: TGTGCCAACAACAGGTGGGAGGGCATGGTCGGTGAGCAGTTCTTC. Protein sequence: CANNRWEGMVGEQFF.

The rearrangement joins TRBV14 to TRBJ2-3; 8 bases match TRBD2. This CDR3 has 16 amino acids. J lost 3 bases, V lost 1 base, and 6 bases had no gene match. CDR1 is SGHDN and CDR2 is FVKESK in the germline V gene. CDR3 sequence reads: CASSQVSGRATDTQYF. DNA for the CDR3: TGTGCCAGCAGCCAAGTTTCCGGGAGGGCGACAGATACGCAGTATTTT.

Concerning this clone: Germline is not matched at one junction end, which may reflect a read error. V and J are TRBV19 and TRBJ2-1, with 8 bases matching TRBD2. The CDR3 totals 11 residues. CDR1 is LNHDA and CDR2 is SQIVND in the germline V gene (reference sequence). The CDR3: CASSSGSGNLF. In nucleotides, the CDR3 is TGTGCCAGTAGTTCCGGTAGCGGGAACCTCTTC.

The chain has TRBV27 and TRBJ1-5, with 7 bases lining up with TRBD1. The ends lost 3 bases at V and 0 bases at J; junction bases unmatched: 8. Germline V gene lookup returns CDR1 MNHEY and CDR2 SMNVEV (reference sequence). The CDR3 is made up of 17 amino acids. The CDR3, as DNA: TGTGCCAGCAGTTTGACAGGGCTCCCCTATAGCAATCAGCCCCAGCATTTT. This encodes CASSLTGLPYSNQPQHF.

The sample holds one count of this clone. The CDR3 region has the DNA TGCGCCAGCAGCTCGGGGGGGACCAATGAGCAGTTCTTC. Protein: CASSSGGTNEQFF. The chain carries TRBV5-1 and TRBJ2-1; 8 nucleotides agree with TRBD2. Looked up from germline, CDR1 is SGHRS and CDR2 is YFSETQ. V was pared by 3 bases and J by 6 bases, with 2 bases of the junction left unmatched. The CDR3 runs 13 residues.

In its sample, this clone was seen once. This sequence joins TRBV27 and TRBJ2-7; 11 bases are a match to TRBD1. The CDR3 covers 14 residues. Germline V lookup: CDR1 MNHEY, CDR2 SMNVEV (reference sequence). The trim removed 5 bases at V and 3 bases at J, leaving 3 bases unmatched. The CDR3 DNA reads TGTGCCAGCAGTCCCGGGACAGGGGGCTACGAGCAGTACTTC. It encodes CASSPGTGGYEQYF.

The table lists this clone with a count of one. V usage is TRBV29-1 and J usage is TRBJ2-7, with TRBD2 matching over 11 bases. V shed 7 bases and J 2 bases; nucleotides not matched to a gene: 1. This CDR3 is 12 amino acids long. From germline, CDR1 is SQVTM and CDR2 ANQGSEA. In DNA form, the CDR3 reads TGCAGCGCGACTAGCGGGGCCTACGAGCAGTACTTC. Translated: CSATSGAYEQYF.

The chain links TRBV9 to TRBJ1-1; TRBD1 agrees at 7 bases. Trimming removed 3 bases from V and 6 bases from J; junction bases left unmatched: 5. CDR3 length: 13 amino acids. Germline-derived CDR1 and CDR2 are SGDLS and YYNGEE. The CDR3 spells CASSGSTGPEAFF. The CDR3, as DNA: TGTGCCAGCAGCGGATCGACAGGGCCTGAAGCTTTCTTT.

This clone was seen once. Here the CDR3 reads CASIGREAYEQYF. The CDR3 DNA is TGCGCCAGCATTGGACGGGAAGCCTACGAGCAGTACTTC. V gene TRBV10-2 combines with J gene TRBJ2-7; TRBD2 is a possible D gene (5 bases). CDR1 is WSHSY and CDR2 is SAAADI in the germline V gene. The CDR3 runs 13 residues. V shed 7 bases and J shed 2 bases, with 12 bases lying between them.

The chain joins TRBV13 to TRBJ2-5, with TRBD2 matching 8 bases. The CDR3 runs to 17 residues. After removal of 0 bases from V and 1 base from J, the junction contained 7 bases not matched to a gene. The V gene's germline CDR1 is PRHDT and CDR2 FYEKMQ (reference sequence). The CDR3 loop is CASSLGGLAGLQETQYF. The CDR3 DNA reads as TGTGCCAGCAGCTTAGGTGGGCTAGCGGGCCTCCAAGAGACCCAGTACTTC.

This chain uses TRBV19 with TRBJ1-2; D call uncertain. V gave up 0 bases and J gave up 4 bases, with 9 bases separating them. The CDR3 contains 14 residues. Germline V gives CDR1 LNHDA, CDR2 SQIVND (reference sequence). CDR3 sequence (DNA): TGTGCCAGTAGTATAGATCCGGGGTCCTATGGCTACACCTTC. Translated: CASSIDPGSYGYTF.